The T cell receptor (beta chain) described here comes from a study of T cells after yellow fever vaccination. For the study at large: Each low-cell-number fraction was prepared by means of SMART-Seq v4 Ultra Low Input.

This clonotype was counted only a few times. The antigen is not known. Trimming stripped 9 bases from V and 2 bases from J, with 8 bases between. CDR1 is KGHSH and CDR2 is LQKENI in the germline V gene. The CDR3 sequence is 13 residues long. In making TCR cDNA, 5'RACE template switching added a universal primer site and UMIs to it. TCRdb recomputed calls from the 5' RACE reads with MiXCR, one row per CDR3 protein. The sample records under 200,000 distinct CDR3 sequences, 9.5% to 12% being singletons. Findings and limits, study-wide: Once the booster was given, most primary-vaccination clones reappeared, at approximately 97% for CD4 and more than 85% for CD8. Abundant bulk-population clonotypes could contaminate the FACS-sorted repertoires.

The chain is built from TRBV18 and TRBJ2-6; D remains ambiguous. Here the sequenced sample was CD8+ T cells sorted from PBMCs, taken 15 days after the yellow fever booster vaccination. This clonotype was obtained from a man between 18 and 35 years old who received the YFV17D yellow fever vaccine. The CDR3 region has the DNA TGTGCCAGTCTTGTACCTGGGGCCAACGTCCTGACTTTC. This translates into CASLVPGANVLTF. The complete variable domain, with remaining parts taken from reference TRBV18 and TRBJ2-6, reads NAGVMQNPRHLVRRRGQEARLRCSPMKGHSHVYWYRQLPEEGLKFMVYLQKENIIDESGMPKERFSAEFPKEGPSILRIQQVVRGDSAAYFCASLVPGANVLTFGAGSRLTVL.